This T cell receptor (beta chain) was sequenced during a study of shared clonotypes between healthy human individuals. Memory CD4+ cells were the fraction left after CD45RA+ naive selection. The assay was immunoSEQ multiplex PCR, and TCRdb's table has in-frame clones only and misses some. The table has about 520,000 clones, more than 95% seen once. Study-wide findings and caveats: Generation probabilities of non-shared clonotypes were lower (relative to those shared by all four donors). Sample collection involved blood only; tissue repertoires are likely different. Sorted-subset sequencing was shown by rarefaction to be incomplete despite large depth.

As to this clone: Its antigen is unidentified.

The sequence was obtained from a woman younger than 45 in good health. Sample: naive CD4+ T cells sorted from blood. Documented subset: CD45RA+ positively selected.

CDR3: CASSSPTAQEFF. In nucleotides, the CDR3 is TGTGCCAGCAGTTCTCCGACAGCGCAAGAGTTCTTC. The V call is TRBV28, the J call TRBJ2-1; tentative D call: TRBD1 (5 bases). Germline values: CDR1 MDHEN, CDR2 SYDVKM. The CDR3 spans 12 residues. V was cut by 4 bases and J by 14 bases, with 15 bases left in between.